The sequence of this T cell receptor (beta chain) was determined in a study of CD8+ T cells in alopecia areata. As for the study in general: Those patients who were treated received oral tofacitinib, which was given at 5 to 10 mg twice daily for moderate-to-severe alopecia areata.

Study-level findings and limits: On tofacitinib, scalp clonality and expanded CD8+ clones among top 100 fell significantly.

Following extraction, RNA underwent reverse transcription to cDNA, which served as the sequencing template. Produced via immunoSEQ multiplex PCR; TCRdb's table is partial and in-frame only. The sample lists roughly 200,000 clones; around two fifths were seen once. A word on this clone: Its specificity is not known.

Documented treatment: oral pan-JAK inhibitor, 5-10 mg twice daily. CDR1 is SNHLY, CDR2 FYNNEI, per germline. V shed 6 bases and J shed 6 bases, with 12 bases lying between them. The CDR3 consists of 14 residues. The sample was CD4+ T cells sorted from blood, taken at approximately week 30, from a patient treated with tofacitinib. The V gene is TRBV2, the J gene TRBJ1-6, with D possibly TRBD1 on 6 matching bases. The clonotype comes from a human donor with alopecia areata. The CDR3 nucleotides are TGTGCCAGCAGCGTCAGACAGGTTAATTCACCCCTCCACTTT. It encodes CASSVRQVNSPLHF. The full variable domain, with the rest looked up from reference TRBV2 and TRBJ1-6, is EPEVTQTPSHQVTQMGQEVILRCVPISNHLYFYWYRQILGQKVEFLVSFYNNEISEKSEIFDDQFSVERPDGSNFTLKIRSTKLEDSAMYFCASSVRQVNSPLHFGNGTRLTVT.